These 7 T cell receptor beta chains originate from one sample sequenced in a study of blood T cell repertoires in COVID-19. Method: immunoSEQ multiplex PCR; TCRdb's copy keeps in-frame clones and lacks some. The sample has tens of thousands of clones; 91% are singletons. Sequencing used peripheral blood. These receptors were obtained from a man in his 60s with acute or convalescent COVID-19.

The chain has TRBV7-2 and TRBJ2-3; 13 nucleotides line up with TRBD2. V trimming: 0 bases; J trimming: 4 bases; junction bases outside the gene matches: 4. The CDR3 is made up of 17 amino acids. Germline V lookup: CDR1 SGHTA, CDR2 FQGNSA. The DNA for the CDR3 is TGTGCCAGCAGCTTAGCACTAGCGGGAGGGAGGGCAGATACGCAGTATTTT. Its translation: CASSLALAGGRADTQYF. Full variable domain (rest looked up from reference TRBV7-2 and TRBJ2-3): GAGVSQSPSNKVTEKGKDVELRCDPISGHTALYWYRQSLGQGLEFLIYFQGNSAPDKSGLPSDRFSAERTGGSVSTLTIQRTQQEDSAVYLCASSLALAGGRADTQYFGPGTRLTVL.

This rearrangement joins TRBV28 to TRBJ2-5, with D perhaps TRBD1 (5 bases). This CDR3 region has 13 residues. Germline CDR1 reads MDHEN; CDR2 reads SYDVKM. The germline V and J ends were trimmed by 11 bases and 2 bases, with 15 bases remaining between them. CDR3 nucleotide sequence: TGTGCCGCCTATGGGGCGGCACAAGAGACCCAGTACTTC. Its translation is CAAYGAAQETQYF.

The gene calls are TRBV5-1 and TRBJ2-7; D is unclear. This CDR3 is 14 amino acids long. Germline loops: CDR1 SGHRS, CDR2 YFSETQ. V was pared by 0 bases and J by 3 bases, with 10 bases between. In DNA, the CDR3 is TGCGCCAGCAGCTTGGTGTCGAGGATCTACGAGCAGTACTTC. Translated: CASSLVSRIYEQYF.

This clone was counted a few times. The chain uses TRBV11-1 and TRBJ2-1; 14 bases fit TRBD2. CDR1 and CDR2 (germline): SGHAT, FQDESV (reference sequence). The CDR3 consists of 15 residues. Unmatched junction bases numbered 7, after V lost 5 bases and J lost 10 bases. The CDR3 loop reads CASSDQGLAGVEQFF. The CDR3 coding sequence is TGTGCCAGCAGCGATCAGGGACTAGCGGGAGTGGAGCAGTTCTTC.

The chain couples TRBV11-3 to TRBJ2-3; 9 bases align to TRBD1. CDR1 is SGHNT and CDR2 is YENEEA in the germline V gene. There are 16 residues in the CDR3. Trimming cost V 8 bases and J 2 bases; bases outside gene matches: 11. Here the CDR3 DNA reads TGTGCCAGCGGCTCGGGACAGGGATTTCCCACAGATACGCAGTATTTT. Protein product: CASGSGQGFPTDTQYF.

The chain recombines TRBV4-2 with TRBJ2-1; 8 bases are shared with TRBD2. Germline CDR1 is LGHNA and CDR2 is YNFKEQ. This CDR3 contains 18 residues. The V segment lost 0 bases and the J segment 4 bases; nucleotides outside the gene matches: 11. CDR3 protein: CASSQDGILAEVYNEQFF. Here the CDR3 DNA reads TGTGCCAGCAGCCAAGATGGGATACTAGCGGAGGTATACAATGAGCAGTTCTTC.

The chain combines TRBV7-2 with TRBJ2-2, with 7 bases fitting TRBD2. The CDR3 has 15 amino acids. From germline, CDR1 is SGHTA and CDR2 FQGNSA. The V segment lost 2 bases and the J segment 6 bases; nucleotides outside the gene matches: 6. The CDR3 nucleotides are TGTGCCAGCAGCTTACGGCGGGAGATGGCCGGGGAGCTGTTTTTT. Its protein product is CASSLRREMAGELFF. The variable domain in full, with the rest retrieved from reference TRBV7-2 and TRBJ2-2, is GAGVSQSPSNKVTEKGKDVELRCDPISGHTALYWYRQSLGQGLEFLIYFQGNSAPDKSGLPSDRFSAERTGGSVSTLTIQRTQQEDSAVYLCASSLRREMAGELFFGEGSRLTVL.